This TCR beta chain is drawn from a study of cytomegalovirus exposure and HLA in healthy donors. The V gene lost 4 bases and the J gene lost 4 bases, with 13 bases spanning the gap. Germline loops: CDR1 MNHEY, CDR2 SVGAGI. The CDR3 has 14 residues. The PCR used 60 Vbeta and 13 Jbeta primers. Some clones are missing from TCRdb's copy, which holds only in-frame ones; the method was immunoSEQ multiplex PCR. Among 150,000 to 200,000 clones, 62% were seen once, and the ten largest hold about 3.2%. This clone appeared a single time. The rearrangement joins TRBV6-5 to TRBJ1-1, with D possibly TRBD1 on 6 matching bases. The receptor was isolated from a man aged 40-50 years in good health and CMV-seronegative. Source material: PBMCs. The CDR3 region is CASSSSRGATEAFF. For the CDR3, the DNA is TGTGCCAGCAGTTCATCGCGGGGGGCCACTGAAGCTTTCTTT.